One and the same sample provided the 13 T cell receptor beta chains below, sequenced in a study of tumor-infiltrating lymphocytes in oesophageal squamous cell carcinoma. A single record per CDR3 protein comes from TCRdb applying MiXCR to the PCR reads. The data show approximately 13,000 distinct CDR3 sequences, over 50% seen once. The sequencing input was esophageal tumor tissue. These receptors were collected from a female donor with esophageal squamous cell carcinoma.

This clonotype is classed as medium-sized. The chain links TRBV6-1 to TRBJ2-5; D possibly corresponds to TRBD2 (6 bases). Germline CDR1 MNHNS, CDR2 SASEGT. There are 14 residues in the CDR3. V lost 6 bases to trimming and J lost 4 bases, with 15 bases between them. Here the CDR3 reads CASREKRGGETQYF. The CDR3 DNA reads TGTGCCAGCAGAGAGAAGAGGGGAGGAGAGACCCAGTACTTC.

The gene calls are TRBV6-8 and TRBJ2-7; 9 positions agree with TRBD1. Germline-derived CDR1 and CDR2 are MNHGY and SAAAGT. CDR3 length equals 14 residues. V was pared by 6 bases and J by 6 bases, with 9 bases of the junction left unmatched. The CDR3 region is CASRVSQGAGEQYF. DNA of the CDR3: TGTGCCAGCAGGGTATCACAGGGGGCTGGCGAGCAGTACTTC.

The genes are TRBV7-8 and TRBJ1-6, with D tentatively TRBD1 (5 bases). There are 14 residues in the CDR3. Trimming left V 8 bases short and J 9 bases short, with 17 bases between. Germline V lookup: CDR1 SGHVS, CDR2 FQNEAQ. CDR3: CASSGGIRVSPLHF. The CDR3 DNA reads TGTGCCAGCTCGGGGGGGATTCGGGTTTCACCCCTCCACTTT.

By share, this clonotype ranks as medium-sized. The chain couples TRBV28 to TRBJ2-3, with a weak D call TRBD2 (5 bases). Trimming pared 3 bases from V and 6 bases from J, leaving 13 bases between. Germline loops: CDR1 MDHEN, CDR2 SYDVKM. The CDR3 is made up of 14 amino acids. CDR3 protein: CASSFRSSGDTQYF. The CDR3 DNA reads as TGTGCCAGCAGTTTCCGGAGTTCGGGGGATACGCAGTATTTT.

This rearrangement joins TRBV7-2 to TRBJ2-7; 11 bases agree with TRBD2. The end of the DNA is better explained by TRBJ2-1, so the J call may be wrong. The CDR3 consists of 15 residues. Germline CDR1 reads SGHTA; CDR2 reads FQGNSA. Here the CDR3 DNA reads TGTGCCAGCAGCCGTGTAGCGGGGGGGCGGAGTGAGCAGTTCTTC. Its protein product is CASSRVAGGRSEQFF.

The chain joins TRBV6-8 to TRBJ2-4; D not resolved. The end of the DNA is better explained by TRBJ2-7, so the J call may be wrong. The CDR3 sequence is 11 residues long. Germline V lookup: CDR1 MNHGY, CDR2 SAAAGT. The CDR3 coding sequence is TGTGCCAGCAATTCGGGCTACGAGCAGTACTTC. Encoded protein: CASNSGYEQYF.

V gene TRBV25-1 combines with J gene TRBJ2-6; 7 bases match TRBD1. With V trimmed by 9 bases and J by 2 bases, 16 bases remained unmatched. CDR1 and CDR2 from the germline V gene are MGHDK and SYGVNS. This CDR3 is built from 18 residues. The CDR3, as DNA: TGTGCCAGTACCCCGGGGCAGGGGGTTTCTGCTGGGGCCAACGTCCTGACTTTC. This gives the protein CASTPGQGVSAGANVLTF. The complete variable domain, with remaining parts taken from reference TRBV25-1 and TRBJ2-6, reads EADIYQTPRYLVIGTGKKITLECSQTMGHDKMYWYQQDPGMELHLIHYSYGVNSTEKGDLSSESTVSRIRTEHFPLTLESARPSHTSQYLCASTPGQGVSAGANVLTFGAGSRLTVL.

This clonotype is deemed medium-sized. CDR3 coding DNA: TGTGCCAGCTCACAGACAGGGGCCTCCTACGAGCAGTACTTC. Amino acids: CASSQTGASYEQYF. The J gene is TRBJ2-7, the V gene TRBV18, with 8 bases aligning to TRBD1. Germline V gene lookup returns CDR1 KGHSH and CDR2 LQKENI. Losses at the gene ends were 4 bases for V and 0 bases for J; bases not matched to a gene: 2. The CDR3 consists of 14 residues.

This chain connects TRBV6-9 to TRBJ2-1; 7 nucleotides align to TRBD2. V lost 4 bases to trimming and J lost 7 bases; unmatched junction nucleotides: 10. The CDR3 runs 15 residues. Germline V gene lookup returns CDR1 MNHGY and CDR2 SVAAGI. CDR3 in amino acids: CASSSAGVARNEQFF. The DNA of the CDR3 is TGTGCCAGCAGTTCCGCGGGGGTGGCTCGGAATGAGCAGTTCTTC.

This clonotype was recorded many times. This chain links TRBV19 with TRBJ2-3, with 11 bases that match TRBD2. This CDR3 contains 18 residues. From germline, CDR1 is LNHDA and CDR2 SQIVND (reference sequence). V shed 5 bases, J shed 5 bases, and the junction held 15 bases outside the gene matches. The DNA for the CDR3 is TGTGCCAGTAGTGCATCCGGGACTAGCGGAGCCCGGTTAGATACGCAGTATTTT. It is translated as CASSASGTSGARLDTQYF.

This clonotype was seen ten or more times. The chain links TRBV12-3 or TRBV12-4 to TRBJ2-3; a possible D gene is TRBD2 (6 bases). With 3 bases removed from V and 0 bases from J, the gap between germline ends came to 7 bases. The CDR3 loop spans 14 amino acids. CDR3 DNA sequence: TGTGCCAGCAGTTTCGGGGGAAGCACAGATACGCAGTATTTT. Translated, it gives CASSFGGSTDTQYF.

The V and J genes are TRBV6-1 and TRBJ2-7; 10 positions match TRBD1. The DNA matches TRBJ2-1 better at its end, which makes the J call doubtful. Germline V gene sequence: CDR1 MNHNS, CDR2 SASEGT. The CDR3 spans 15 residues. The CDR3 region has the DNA TGTGCCAGCAGCTCCGGGACAGGGGAATACAATGAGCAGTTCTTC. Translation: CASSSGTGEYNEQFF.

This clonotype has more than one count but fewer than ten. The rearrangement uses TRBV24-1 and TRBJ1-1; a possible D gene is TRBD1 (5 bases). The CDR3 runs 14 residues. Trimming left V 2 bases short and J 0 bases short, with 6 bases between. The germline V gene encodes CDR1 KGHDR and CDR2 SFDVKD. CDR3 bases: TGTGCCACCAGTGATTCGACAGTGAACACTGAAGCTTTCTTT. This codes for CATSDSTVNTEAFF.